This passage covers 10 T cell receptor beta chains from one sample sequenced in a study of blood T cell repertoires in COVID-19. TCRdb's copy holds only in-frame clones and misses some; the assay was immunoSEQ multiplex PCR. The sample holds 220,000 or so clones, approximately 84% seen once. Sequenced: peripheral blood. The receptors derive from a middle-aged man who had recovered from COVID-19.

This chain links TRBV11-2 with TRBJ1-1; perhaps TRBD1 as D (5 bases). The CDR3 runs 16 residues. The ends were cut back, 5 bases at V and 2 bases at J, with 18 bases in the middle. Germline values: CDR1 SGHAT, CDR2 FQNNGV. CDR3 DNA: TGTGCCAGCAGCGTACAGGCTTGGACAAGTAACACTGAAGCTTTCTTT. Translation gives CASSVQAWTSNTEAFF.

The gene calls are TRBV4-1 and TRBJ2-6, with D possibly being TRBD2 (5 bases). V was trimmed by 2 bases and J by 0 bases, leaving 11 bases between them. The CDR3 covers 17 residues. From germline, CDR1 is MGHRA and CDR2 YSYEKL. CDR3 sequence: CASSQRTGSSGANVLTF. The CDR3 coding sequence is TGCGCCAGCAGCCAAAGGACTGGAAGCTCTGGGGCCAACGTCCTGACTTTC.

The chain joins TRBV12-3 or TRBV12-4 to TRBJ2-1; D perhaps matches TRBD1 (6 bases). Trimming left V 6 bases short and J 6 bases short, with 12 bases between. This CDR3 spans 13 amino acids. The CDR3 spells CASRLRGTNEQFF. The CDR3 nucleotides read TGTGCCAGCAGGCTTAGGGGGACCAATGAGCAGTTCTTC.

The genes are TRBV6-4 and TRBJ2-3, with 7 bases fitting TRBD1. Germline assignment: CDR1 MRHNA and CDR2 SNTAGT. The CDR3 is made up of 16 amino acids. V shed 1 base, J shed 2 bases, and the junction held 6 bases outside the gene matches. DNA of the CDR3: TGTGCCAGCAGTGACTTTCCAGGGGGTTCCACAGATACGCAGTATTTT. This codes for CASSDFPGGSTDTQYF.

The gene calls are TRBV27 and TRBJ2-1; 10 bases line up with TRBD2. V lost 4 bases and J lost 3; bases outside the gene matches: 3. CDR1 is MNHEY, CDR2 SMNVEV, per germline (reference sequence). The CDR3 consists of 15 residues. CDR3 coding DNA: TGTGCCAGCAGTTCTAGCGGGAGCGACTACAATGAGCAGTTCTTC. Its protein is CASSSSGSDYNEQFF.

The chain links TRBV7-7 to TRBJ2-2; 8 bases line up with TRBD1. The length of the CDR3 is 16 residues. CDR1 is SSHAT and CDR2 is FNYEAQ in the germline V gene (reference sequence). Trimming at V came to 5 bases and at J to 2 bases, leaving 7 bases not matched to a gene. The CDR3 nucleotides read TGTGCCAGCAGCCCGGGACAGGAGATAAACACCGGGGAGCTGTTTTTT. Protein product: CASSPGQEINTGELFF.

This clone appeared a few times. The chain links TRBV7-6 to TRBJ2-7, with TRBD2 identical over 7 bases. Germline V lookup: CDR1 SGHVS, CDR2 FNYEAQ. V shed 5 bases, J shed 7 bases, and the junction held 2 bases outside the gene matches. This CDR3 contains 11 residues. The CDR3 reads CASSPGGEQYF. The CDR3 coding sequence is TGTGCCAGCAGCCCCGGGGGGGAGCAGTACTTC. Full variable domain (missing parts from reference TRBV7-6 and TRBJ2-7): GAGVSQSPRYKVTKRGQDVALRCDPISGHVSLYWYRQALGQGPEFLTYFNYEAQQDKSGLPNDRFSAERPEGSISTLTIQRTEQRDSAMYRCASSPGGEQYFGPGTRLTVT.

V is TRBV11-2 and J is TRBJ2-2; D might be TRBD2 (7 bases). The V end lost 4 bases, the J end lost 6 bases, and 18 bases lay between the germline ends. This CDR3 spans 16 amino acids. In germline, CDR1 is SGHAT, CDR2 FQNNGV. Written as DNA, the CDR3 is TGTGCCAGCAGCTCCCCCTCAAGGGGGGGCGCCGGGGAGCTGTTTTTT. The encoded protein is CASSSPSRGGAGELFF.

The V and J genes are TRBV6-5 and TRBJ2-1; 12 nucleotides match TRBD2. Trimming took 8 bases from V and 1 from J; bases not matched to a gene: 3. The germline CDR1 and CDR2 sequences are MNHEY and SVGAGI. The CDR3 spans 15 residues. In DNA, the CDR3 is TGTGCCAGCCGGACTAGCGGGAATTCCTACAATGAGCAGTTCTTC. It translates to CASRTSGNSYNEQFF.

The chain recombines TRBV28 with TRBJ1-5, with 10 nucleotides matching TRBD1. CDR3 length equals 15 residues. The germline V gene encodes CDR1 MDHEN and CDR2 SYDVKM. Trimming at V came to 6 bases and at J to 11 bases, leaving 13 bases not matched to a gene. The chain's CDR3 is CASRPPGQGQWSQHF. CDR3 DNA: TGTGCCAGCAGACCACCGGGACAGGGGCAGTGGTCCCAGCATTTT.